Listed below are T cell receptor beta chains from one sample, sequenced in a study of OX40 agonist ivuxolimab in advanced cancers. Sequencing used immunoSEQ multiplex PCR; TCRdb keeps in-frame clones, though not all of them. In the table there are 70,000 or so clones, 90% to 95% of which are singletons. Source: CD4+ or CD8+ T cells sorted from blood, taken in a trial of the OX40 agonist ivuxolimab. Receptor source: an adult with an advanced solid tumor such as melanoma, head and neck, liver or kidney cancer. The CDR3 runs from the conserved cysteine through the conserved F or W. A D gene is named only where the DNA matches it firmly. The size entry is marked missing in some rows and otherwise reads once, few, many or a size class.

clone_size: -
j_call: TRBJ2-3
v_call: TRBV7-9
d_call: -
cdr3_aa: CASSPFPGGPDTQYF
cdr3_nt: TGTGCCAGCAGCCCGTTCCCGGGCGGGCCAGATACGCAGTATTTT

clone_size: once
j_call: TRBJ2-7
v_call: TRBV5-1
d_call: -
cdr3_aa: CASSPEVLQGYEQYF
cdr3_nt: TGCGCCAGCAGCCCGGAAGTCCTACAGGGATACGAGCAGTACTTC

clone_size: -
j_call: TRBJ2-1
v_call: TRBV9
d_call: TRBD2
cdr3_aa: CASSVGGGGHNEQFF
cdr3_nt: TGTGCCAGCAGCGTAGGAGGCGGGGGTCACAATGAGCAGTTCTTC

clone_size: -
j_call: TRBJ2-1
v_call: TRBV9
d_call: TRBD1
cdr3_aa: CASSVSPARTGGYNEQFF
cdr3_nt: TGTGCCAGCAGCGTATCACCCGCCCGGACAGGGGGATACAATGAGCAGTTCTTC

clone_size: -
j_call: TRBJ2-7
v_call: TRBV4-1
d_call: -
cdr3_aa: CASSQSGDSSYEQYF
cdr3_nt: TGCGCCAGCAGCCAGAGCGGGGACAGCTCCTACGAGCAGTACTTC

clone_size: -
j_call: TRBJ2-7
v_call: TRBV6-1
d_call: TRBD1
cdr3_aa: CASSEAGDRVGAYEQYF
cdr3_nt: TGTGCCAGCAGTGAAGCGGGGGACAGGGTGGGCGCCTACGAGCAGTACTTC

clone_size: -
j_call: TRBJ2-7
v_call: TRBV30
d_call: -
cdr3_aa: CAYLDKSYEQYF
cdr3_nt: TGTGCCTACCTTGACAAATCCTACGAGCAGTACTTC

clone_size: -
j_call: TRBJ1-5
v_call: TRBV12-5
d_call: -
cdr3_aa: CASGLVSVQPQHF
cdr3_nt: TGTGCTAGTGGTTTGGTATCGGTTCAGCCCCAGCATTTT

clone_size: few
j_call: TRBJ2-1
v_call: TRBV19
d_call: TRBD1
cdr3_aa: CASSLGQKYNEQFF
cdr3_nt: TGTGCCAGTAGTTTGGGACAGAAATACAATGAGCAGTTCTTC

clone_size: -
j_call: TRBJ2-3
v_call: TRBV19
d_call: TRBD1
cdr3_aa: CATKPGQGLDTQYF
cdr3_nt: TGTGCCACCAAACCGGGACAGGGCCTGGATACGCAGTATTTT

clone_size: -
j_call: TRBJ1-2
v_call: TRBV5-6
d_call: -
cdr3_aa: CASSSGWFGYTF
cdr3_nt: TGTGCCAGCAGCTCTGGGTGGTTTGGCTACACCTTC

clone_size: -
j_call: TRBJ2-5
v_call: TRBV5-1
d_call: TRBD1
cdr3_aa: CASSSGTGELETQYF
cdr3_nt: TGCGCCAGCAGCTCCGGGACAGGAGAATTAGAGACCCAGTACTTC

clone_size: once
j_call: TRBJ2-7
v_call: TRBV5-1
d_call: -
cdr3_aa: CASSLAGSNYEQYF
cdr3_nt: TGCGCCAGCAGCTTGGCCGGGAGTAATTACGAGCAGTACTTC

clone_size: -
j_call: TRBJ2-5
v_call: TRBV7-9
d_call: -
cdr3_aa: CASSFPGVGGLETQYF
cdr3_nt: TGTGCCAGCAGCTTCCCGGGTGTGGGGGGGCTAGAGACCCAGTACTTC

clone_size: -
j_call: TRBJ2-1
v_call: TRBV6-4
d_call: TRBD2
cdr3_aa: CASSVAGWDNEQFF
cdr3_nt: TGTGCCAGCAGTGTAGCGGGGTGGGACAATGAGCAGTTCTTC

clone_size: -
j_call: TRBJ2-7
v_call: TRBV6-5
d_call: TRBD2
cdr3_aa: CASSSRTSEEREQYF
cdr3_nt: TGTGCCAGCAGTTCCCGGACTAGCGAGGAGAGGGAGCAGTACTTC

clone_size: -
j_call: TRBJ2-3
v_call: TRBV12-5
d_call: -
cdr3_aa: CASGSGNVDTQYF
cdr3_nt: TGTGCTAGTGGTTCAGGTAATGTGGATACGCAGTATTTT

clone_size: -
j_call: TRBJ1-4
v_call: TRBV7-6
d_call: -
cdr3_aa: CASSLVLQGRGSGELFF
cdr3_nt: TGTGCCAGCAGCTTAGTATTACAGGGTCGGGGGTCCGGTGAACTGTTTTTT

clone_size: -
j_call: TRBJ2-7
v_call: TRBV7-9
d_call: -
cdr3_aa: CASSPPGRFFYEQYF
cdr3_nt: TGTGCCAGCAGCCCCCCAGGGCGGTTCTTCTACGAGCAGTACTTC

clone_size: -
j_call: TRBJ1-1
v_call: TRBV5-8
d_call: -
cdr3_aa: CASSFFGRGGPWAFF
cdr3_nt: TGTGCCAGCAGCTTTTTTGGGCGTGGGGGGCCTTGGGCTTTCTTT

clone_size: -
j_call: TRBJ2-1
v_call: TRBV27
d_call: -
cdr3_aa: CASSELRGDLDNEQFF
cdr3_nt: TGTGCCAGCAGTGAGTTGAGGGGGGATTTGGACAATGAGCAGTTCTTC

clone_size: -
j_call: TRBJ1-2
v_call: TRBV2
d_call: TRBD1
cdr3_aa: CASSERGSNRGYYGYTF
cdr3_nt: TGTGCCAGCAGTGAGCGCGGATCCAACAGGGGTTACTATGGCTACACCTTC

clone_size: -
j_call: TRBJ2-7
v_call: TRBV13
d_call: -
cdr3_aa: CASSLGSEQYF
cdr3_nt: TGTGCCAGCAGCTTAGGCTCCGAGCAGTACTTC

clone_size: -
j_call: TRBJ1-2
v_call: TRBV29-1
d_call: -
cdr3_aa: CSVDGDPPNYGYTF
cdr3_nt: TGCAGCGTTGACGGGGACCCCCCTAACTATGGCTACACCTTC

clone_size: -
j_call: TRBJ1-1
v_call: TRBV6-6
d_call: -
cdr3_aa: CAGGLGTEAFF
cdr3_nt: TGTGCAGGGGGTTTGGGCACTGAAGCTTTCTTT

clone_size: once
j_call: TRBJ2-1
v_call: TRBV5-6
d_call: -
cdr3_aa: CASSLGSGYNEQFF
cdr3_nt: TGTGCCAGCAGCTTAGGGTCCGGCTACAATGAGCAGTTCTTC

clone_size: -
j_call: TRBJ2-1
v_call: TRBV9
d_call: -
cdr3_aa: CASSLGHNEQFF
cdr3_nt: TGTGCCAGCAGCCTGGGTCACAATGAGCAGTTCTTC

clone_size: -
j_call: TRBJ1-1
v_call: TRBV27
d_call: -
cdr3_aa: CASSPEQGFAEAFF
cdr3_nt: TGTGCCAGCAGTCCGGAACAGGGATTCGCTGAAGCTTTCTTT

clone_size: -
j_call: TRBJ2-7
v_call: TRBV5-1
d_call: -
cdr3_aa: CASSLYIGHYEQYF
cdr3_nt: TGCGCCAGCAGCTTGTATATCGGACACTACGAGCAGTACTTC

clone_size: -
j_call: TRBJ2-3
v_call: TRBV7-9
d_call: TRBD2
cdr3_aa: CASSLEAGAQYF
cdr3_nt: TGTGCCAGCAGCTTAGAGGCGGGGGCGCAGTATTTT

clone_size: -
j_call: TRBJ2-7
v_call: TRBV5-4
d_call: TRBD1
cdr3_aa: CASSLGTGGYEQYF
cdr3_nt: TGTGCCAGCAGCTTGGGTACAGGGGGCTACGAGCAGTACTTC

clone_size: -
j_call: TRBJ1-1
v_call: TRBV9
d_call: -
cdr3_aa: CASSPTGQVNTEAFF
cdr3_nt: TGTGCCAGCAGCCCTACTGGACAAGTGAACACTGAAGCTTTCTTT

clone_size: once
j_call: TRBJ1-4
v_call: TRBV7-6
d_call: -
cdr3_aa: CASSPTGGFEKLFF
cdr3_nt: TGTGCCAGCAGCCCGACCGGGGGCTTTGAAAAACTGTTTTTT

clone_size: -
j_call: TRBJ1-2
v_call: TRBV27
d_call: -
cdr3_aa: CASSIGRMGVKGANYGYTF
cdr3_nt: TGTGCCAGCAGTATCGGAAGGATGGGCGTGAAGGGGGCTAACTATGGCTACACCTTC

clone_size: -
j_call: TRBJ2-1
v_call: TRBV18
d_call: TRBD2
cdr3_aa: CASSNPGGSNNEQFF
cdr3_nt: TGTGCCAGCTCAAACCCCGGGGGGTCTAACAATGAGCAGTTCTTC

clone_size: -
j_call: TRBJ1-1
v_call: TRBV7-2
d_call: -
cdr3_aa: CASSSRDRPNTEAFF
cdr3_nt: TGTGCCAGCAGCTCCAGGGACCGCCCGAACACTGAAGCTTTCTTT

clone_size: medium-sized
j_call: TRBJ1-4
v_call: TRBV7-9
d_call: TRBD1
cdr3_aa: CASSLEGTGPNEKLFF
cdr3_nt: TGTGCCAGCAGCTTAGAAGGGACAGGGCCGAATGAAAAACTGTTTTTT

clone_size: -
j_call: TRBJ2-1
v_call: TRBV27
d_call: -
cdr3_aa: CASSWGAGFEQFF
cdr3_nt: TGTGCCAGCAGTTGGGGGGCAGGTTTTGAGCAGTTCTTC

clone_size: -
j_call: TRBJ1-4
v_call: TRBV13
d_call: -
cdr3_aa: CASSPPDGRGGNEKLFF
cdr3_nt: TGTGCCAGCAGCCCCCCGGACGGGCGAGGAGGAAATGAAAAACTGTTTTTT

clone_size: once
j_call: TRBJ2-3
v_call: TRBV2
d_call: TRBD2
cdr3_aa: CASSERLAGRGDTQYF
cdr3_nt: TGTGCCAGCAGTGAAAGGCTAGCGGGGCGGGGAGATACGCAGTATTTT

clone_size: -
j_call: TRBJ1-2
v_call: TRBV4-1
d_call: -
cdr3_aa: CASSQEGKGGYGYTF
cdr3_nt: TGCGCCAGCAGCCAAGAGGGGAAGGGCGGCTATGGCTACACCTTC

clone_size: -
j_call: TRBJ2-1
v_call: TRBV6-6
d_call: TRBD2
cdr3_aa: CASSYAGLAFNEQFF
cdr3_nt: TGTGCCAGCAGTTACGCAGGACTAGCATTCAATGAGCAGTTCTTC

clone_size: -
j_call: TRBJ1-1
v_call: TRBV10-2
d_call: -
cdr3_aa: CASGDNGREAFF
cdr3_nt: TGCGCATCGGGGGATAACGGACGGGAAGCTTTCTTT

clone_size: -
j_call: TRBJ2-3
v_call: TRBV18
d_call: -
cdr3_aa: CASSPAQSLTDTQYF
cdr3_nt: TGTGCCAGCTCTCCTGCCCAATCTTTGACCGATACGCAGTATTTT

clone_size: -
j_call: TRBJ1-5
v_call: TRBV5-1
d_call: -
cdr3_aa: CASTPGPDVQPQHF
cdr3_nt: TGCGCCAGCACGCCGGGACCGGACGTTCAGCCCCAGCATTTT

clone_size: -
j_call: TRBJ1-6
v_call: TRBV30
d_call: -
cdr3_aa: CAWTGGEGNSPLHF
cdr3_nt: TGTGCCTGGACTGGGGGTGAGGGGAATTCACCCCTCCACTTT

clone_size: -
j_call: TRBJ2-7
v_call: TRBV9
d_call: -
cdr3_aa: CASSVAPGVYEQYF
cdr3_nt: TGTGCCAGCAGCGTAGCCCCGGGGGTCTACGAGCAGTACTTC